These 2 T cell receptor beta chains came from one sample sequenced in a study of CD8 T cells in ankylosing spondylitis (dated by TCRdb to about 2017). Libraries were made using 5' RACE. The listed sequencing device is Illumina HiSeq 2500. The public sequencing data were trimmed at Q25 with fastp and processed into clonotypes with MiXCR by TCRdb, which kept only in-frame beta chains. Rows with a matching CDR3 protein are joined into one entry that keeps the most common DNA and genes. This sample has 150,000 to 200,000 distinct CDR3 sequences in its table, and 10% to 15% of those were observed once. The ten biggest clones cover approximately 10% of the sample. Input material: blood, either unsorted or a sorted T cell fraction (not recorded which). These receptors originate from a female donor with ankylosing spondylitis or in good health (not recorded which).

This clonotype was counted ten times or more. The junction departs from germline at one end; a sequencing error may be responsible. The chain is built from TRBV5-1 and TRBJ2-5; D gene uncertain. CDR3 size: 11 residues. Germline V gene data show CDR1 as SGHRS and CDR2 as YFSETQ. CDR3 residues: CASSFKETQYF. DNA for the CDR3: TGTGCCAGCAGTTTCAAAGAGACCCAGTACTTC.

This clonotype was seen at least ten times. The J gene is TRBJ1-1, the V gene TRBV7-2, with 7 nucleotides matching TRBD1. CDR1 is SGHTA and CDR2 is FQGNSA in the germline V gene. The trim removed 5 bases at V and 10 bases at J, leaving 13 bases unmatched. CDR3 length equals 14 residues. The CDR3 region is CASSQGTVDLAAFF. The CDR3 DNA follows: TGTGCCAGCAGCCAGGGGACAGTCGATTTAGCAGCTTTCTTT.